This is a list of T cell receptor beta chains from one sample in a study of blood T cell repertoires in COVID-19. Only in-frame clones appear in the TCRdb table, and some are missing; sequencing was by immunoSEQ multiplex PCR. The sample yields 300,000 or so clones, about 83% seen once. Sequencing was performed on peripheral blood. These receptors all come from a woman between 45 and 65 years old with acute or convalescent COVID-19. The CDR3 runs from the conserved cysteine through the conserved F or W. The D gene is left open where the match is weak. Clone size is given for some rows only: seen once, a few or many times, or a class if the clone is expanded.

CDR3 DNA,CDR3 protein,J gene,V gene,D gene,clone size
TGTGCCAGCAGGTGGGACAGCTTCCAAGAGACCCAGTACTTC,CASRWDSFQETQYF,TRBJ2-5,TRBV2,TRBD1,once
TGTGCCAGCAGACTAGCGGGGGAGCTGTTTTTT,CASRLAGELFF,TRBJ2-2,TRBV14,TRBD2,NA
TGTGCCAGCTCACGACAGGATAGCAATCAGCCCCAGCATTTT,CASSRQDSNQPQHF,TRBJ1-5,TRBV18,NA,once
TGCGCCAGCAGCCTGGGACAGTCCTACGAGCAGTACTTC,CASSLGQSYEQYF,TRBJ2-7,TRBV5-1,TRBD1,NA
TGTGCCAGCAGCGTAGGGTGGCAGGGGGTCGGTGAAGCTTTCTTT,CASSVGWQGVGEAFF,TRBJ1-1,TRBV9,TRBD1,NA
TGTGCCAGCAGCGAGTGGGACAGGGCCCCCACCGGGGAGCTGTTTTTT,CASSEWDRAPTGELFF,TRBJ2-2,TRBV9,TRBD1,NA
TGTGCCAGTAGTATTAGACCGGGGAACACTGAAGCTTTCTTT,CASSIRPGNTEAFF,TRBJ1-1,TRBV19,NA,NA
TGTGCCAGCAGCTTAACGTTAATAGGGGGAACTGGGGCCAACGTCCTGACTTTC,CASSLTLIGGTGANVLTF,TRBJ2-6,TRBV7-3,NA,NA
TGTGCCAGCAGTTTTGAATCGACAGGGGTGGCCTACGAGCAGTACTTC,CASSFESTGVAYEQYF,TRBJ2-7,TRBV28,TRBD1,NA
TGTGCCAGCAGCCAAACAGCGAACACTGAAGCTTTCTTT,CASSQTANTEAFF,TRBJ1-1,TRBV14,NA,NA
TGTGCCAGCAGTAAGCCAAGGGGTTCCACCGGGGAGCTGTTTTTT,CASSKPRGSTGELFF,TRBJ2-2,TRBV6-1,NA,NA
TGTGCCAGCAACCACAGGGGGTCCTACGAGCAGTACTTC,CASNHRGSYEQYF,TRBJ2-7,TRBV5-4,TRBD1,NA
TGTGCCAGCAGCTTACAGGTCAGGGTAGAAGCTTTCTTT,CASSLQVRVEAFF,TRBJ1-1,TRBV7-2,NA,NA
TGCGCCAGCAGCTTGAGCGGGACAGGGGGCTACGAGCAGTACTTC,CASSLSGTGGYEQYF,TRBJ2-7,TRBV5-1,TRBD1,NA
TGTGCCAGCAGCACAGGGCCGAACATTCAGTACTTC,CASSTGPNIQYF,TRBJ2-4,TRBV28,NA,NA
TGTGCCAGCAGCGTAGCAAGTGGCCCCGAGACCCAGTACTTC,CASSVASGPETQYF,TRBJ2-5,TRBV9,NA,once
TGTGCCAGCAGCCCTACCCCGACAGGGCTATGGGGCTACACCTTC,CASSPTPTGLWGYTF,TRBJ1-2,TRBV5-4,TRBD1,NA
TGTGCCATCAGTTTGACAGGGGGGCAAGAGACCCAGTACTTC,CAISLTGGQETQYF,TRBJ2-5,TRBV10-3,TRBD1,NA
TGCGCCAGCAGCCAGGTGACAGGGGGAACCTATAATTCACCCCTCCACTTT,CASSQVTGGTYNSPLHF,TRBJ1-6,TRBV4-1,TRBD1,NA